The source of this T cell receptor (beta chain) is a study of T-cell reconstitution after alpha-beta-depleted transplantation in children. This clonotype was observed many times. As yet, its antigen is unknown. Germline CDR1 and CDR2: MNHEY and SVGAGI. V was trimmed by 2 bases and J by 3 bases, leaving 10 bases between them. This CDR3 region has 14 residues. Unique molecular identifiers were incorporated during preparation of the TCRbeta library. From the PCR reads, TCRdb called clonotypes with MiXCR, one entry per CDR3 protein. This sample yields around 440,000 distinct CDR3 sequences, of which over 9.5% are seen a single time; around 2.2% belongs to the top ten. Study observations and caveats: At one year after transplant, newly produced T cells mostly accounted for T-cell counts and diversity.

This receptor was taken from a child younger than 10 with inherited bone marrow failure, due to receive a stem cell transplant. The chain combines TRBV6-5 with TRBJ1-1; D gene ambiguous. The sample in question was PBMCs, obtained before TCRalphabeta/CD19-depleted stem cell transplant. CDR3 in amino acids: CASSYGYGDTEAFF. The CDR3 coding sequence is TGTGCCAGCAGTTACGGTTACGGGGACACTGAAGCTTTCTTT.